Here is one TCR beta chain with its context. Antigen: not known. Some clones are missing from TCRdb's copy, which holds only in-frame ones; the method was immunoSEQ multiplex PCR. The sample yields more than 11,000 clones, 74% seen once. This specimen comes from a study of somatic mutations in cytotoxic T cells in rheumatoid arthritis. Study-level points and caveats: Each of about an eighth of the roughly 60 patients had a largest CD8+ clone that made up more than 20% of CD8+ cells.

Both CD4+ and CD8+ cells were separated through positive magnetic bead selection, and their purity was verified using flow cytometry. Material: CD8+ T cells sorted from blood. The origin of this receptor is an adult with rheumatoid arthritis.

The DNA of the CDR3 is TGTGCCAGTTTGAACCCGAACACCGGGGAGCTGTTTTTT. It specifies CASLNPNTGELFF. V gene TRBV19 combines with J gene TRBJ2-2; D is undetermined. Germline CDR1 and CDR2: LNHDA and SQIVND (reference sequence). V lost 8 bases and J lost 0, with 7 bases in between. The CDR3 has 13 residues.